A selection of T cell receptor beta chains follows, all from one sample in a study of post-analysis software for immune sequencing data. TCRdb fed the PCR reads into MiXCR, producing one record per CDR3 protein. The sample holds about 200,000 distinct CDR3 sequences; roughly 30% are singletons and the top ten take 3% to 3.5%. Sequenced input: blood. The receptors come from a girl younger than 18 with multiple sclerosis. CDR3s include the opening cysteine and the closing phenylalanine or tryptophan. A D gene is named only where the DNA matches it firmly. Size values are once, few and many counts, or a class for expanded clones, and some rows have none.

CDR3 protein: CSVEGSAGAGYGYTF
CDR3 DNA: TGCAGCGTTGAAGGGAGCGCAGGGGCGGGTTATGGCTACACCTTC
D gene: NA
J gene: TRBJ1-2
clone size: many
V gene: TRBV29-1

CDR3 protein: CASSLVGQGGGYTF
CDR3 DNA: TGTGCCAGCAGCTTAGTTGGGCAGGGAGGCGGCTACACCTTC
D gene: NA
J gene: TRBJ1-2
clone size: few
V gene: TRBV7-2

CDR3 protein: CASGPTAGGPYEQYF
CDR3 DNA: TGTGCCAGCGGACCAACAGCGGGGGGTCCCTACGAGCAGTACTTC
D gene: TRBD2
J gene: TRBJ2-7
clone size: many
V gene: TRBV12-3/TRBV12-4

CDR3 protein: CASRPATSGTREQYF
CDR3 DNA: TGTGCCAGCAGACCCGCTACTAGCGGGACTCGCGAGCAGTACTTC
D gene: TRBD2
J gene: TRBJ2-7
clone size: many
V gene: TRBV6-1

CDR3 protein: CASSSRDRGLSEQYF
CDR3 DNA: TGTGCCAGCAGCTCCCGGGACAGGGGCCTCAGCGAGCAGTACTTC
D gene: TRBD1
J gene: TRBJ2-7
clone size: NA
V gene: TRBV7-2

CDR3 protein: CASSLGWSWNYGYTF
CDR3 DNA: TGCGCCAGCAGCTTGGGTTGGTCTTGGAACTATGGCTACACCTTC
D gene: NA
J gene: TRBJ1-2
clone size: NA
V gene: TRBV5-1

CDR3 protein: CATSDSGNQPQHF
CDR3 DNA: TGTGCCACCAGTGATTCTGGCAATCAGCCCCAGCATTTT
D gene: NA
J gene: TRBJ1-5
clone size: few
V gene: TRBV24-1

CDR3 protein: CASSLFSIEAEAFF
CDR3 DNA: TGCGCCAGCAGCTTGTTCTCCATTGAGGCTGAAGCTTTCTTT
D gene: NA
J gene: TRBJ1-1
clone size: NA
V gene: TRBV5-1

CDR3 protein: CASASDDTGYGYTF
CDR3 DNA: TGCGCCAGCGCCAGCGATGACACGGGCTATGGCTACACCTTC
D gene: NA
J gene: TRBJ1-2
clone size: NA
V gene: TRBV5-1

CDR3 protein: CSVECSRYEQYF
CDR3 DNA: TGCAGCGTTGAGTGCAGTCGGTACGAGCAGTACTTC
D gene: NA
J gene: TRBJ2-7
clone size: NA
V gene: TRBV29-1

CDR3 protein: CASSLVGQGQETQYF
CDR3 DNA: TGTGCCAGCAGCTTGGTAGGACAGGGGCAAGAGACCCAGTACTTC
D gene: TRBD1
J gene: TRBJ2-5
clone size: many
V gene: TRBV5-6

CDR3 protein: CASSDGLAGRVDTQYF
CDR3 DNA: TGTGCCAGCAGCGACGGACTAGCGGGGAGGGTAGATACGCAGTATTTT
D gene: TRBD2
J gene: TRBJ2-3
clone size: few
V gene: TRBV11-2

CDR3 protein: CASSSIDTRTDTQYF
CDR3 DNA: TGTGCCAGCAGTTCTATAGACACACGCACAGATACGCAGTATTTT
D gene: NA
J gene: TRBJ2-3
clone size: few
V gene: TRBV27